This passage covers 12 T cell receptor beta chains from one sample sequenced in a study of T-cell reconstitution after alpha-beta-depleted transplantation in children. A TCRbeta library incorporating unique molecular identifiers was prepared. Using its own MiXCR run on the PCR reads, TCRdb lists one record per CDR3 protein. The repertoire includes about 640,000 distinct CDR3 sequences, approximately 13% of them detected once, and approximately 2% sits in the top ten. The sample was PBMCs, mostly from graft donor cells, taken 360 days after TCRalphabeta/CD19-depleted stem cell transplant. These receptors all come from a male patient younger than 18 who had a stem cell transplant for acute myeloid leukemia, so the T cells may come from the graft donor.

This clonotype was detected many times. This chain joins TRBV20-1 and TRBJ2-3; TRBD1 or TRBD2 may be the D gene (6 bases each). This CDR3 is 15 amino acids long. V lost 3 bases and J lost 4, with 17 bases in between. The germline gives CDR1 DFQATT, CDR2 SNEGSKA (reference sequence). CDR3 sequence: CSASGTPGGPDTQYF. CDR3 nucleotides: TGCAGTGCTAGCGGGACCCCCGGGGGCCCAGATACGCAGTATTTT.

V usage is TRBV18 and J usage is TRBJ2-3; no clear D gene. The CDR3 is made up of 15 amino acids. CDR1 is KGHSH and CDR2 is LQKENI in the germline V gene. The germline V and J ends were trimmed by 0 bases and 6 bases, with 13 bases remaining between them. CDR3 sequence reads: CASSPPLGSLDTQYF. CDR3 nucleotides: TGTGCCAGCTCACCACCGCTTGGTAGTTTGGATACGCAGTATTTT.

This clonotype was observed a few times. This chain uses TRBV7-3 with TRBJ2-2; 11 nucleotides align to TRBD2. Germline CDR1 is SGHTA and CDR2 is FQGTGA. CDR3 size: 18 residues. Trimming at V came to 4 bases and at J to 7 bases, leaving 14 bases not matched to a gene. The CDR3 loop is CASSSRGPGTSGNGELFF. CDR3 coding DNA: TGTGCCAGCAGCTCAAGAGGCCCCGGGACTAGCGGCAACGGGGAGCTGTTTTTT.

This clonotype has just a few counts. The chain employs TRBV20-1 and TRBJ2-3; 11 bases align to TRBD2. CDR1 and CDR2 (germline): DFQATT, SNEGSKA (reference sequence). The junction had 2 bases not matched to a gene; V was cut back by 3 bases and J by 3 bases. CDR3 length: 14 residues. CDR3 amino acids: CSASGLAGTDTQYF. DNA for the CDR3: TGCAGTGCTAGCGGACTAGCGGGTACAGATACGCAGTATTTT.

CDR3 residues: CATSDLGGGTDTQYF. CDR3 nucleotides: TGTGCCACCAGTGATTTAGGTGGGGGCACAGATACGCAGTATTTT. The chain combines TRBV24-1 with TRBJ2-3; D unclear. In germline, CDR1 is KGHDR, CDR2 SFDVKD. This CDR3 is built from 15 residues. Trimming stripped 1 base from V and 1 base from J, with 8 bases between.

This clonotype was found a few times. This chain joins TRBV21-1 and TRBJ2-7; TRBD1 was called by the table and not checked on the DNA. TRBV21-1 is given as a pseudogene. The CDR3 has 17 residues. The CDR3 DNA sequence: TGTGCCAGCAGCAGGCCGGGACGGCGGTTTACCTCCTACGAGCAGTACTTC. It specifies CASSRPGRRFTSYEQYF.

This clonotype has a count of ten or more. The genes are TRBV29-1 and TRBJ2-3, with D hard to call. V lost 6 bases and J lost 2, with 15 bases in between. The CDR3 consists of 14 residues. Germline V gene data show CDR1 as SQVTM and CDR2 as ANQGSEA. CDR3 nucleotide sequence: TGCAGCGTCCGATCCCGCTCTTCCACAGATACGCAGTATTTT. It specifies CSVRSRSSTDTQYF.

This clonotype came up a few times. This rearrangement joins TRBV10-3 to TRBJ2-2; a weak D match, TRBD2 (5 bases). The CDR3 consists of 14 residues. V was cut by 7 bases and J by 7 bases, with 16 bases left in between. Germline CDR1 is ENHRY and CDR2 is SYGVKD. The CDR3 loop is CAINPTGEIGELFF. CDR3 DNA: TGTGCCATCAACCCGACCGGGGAAATCGGGGAGCTGTTTTTT.

CDR3 region: CSVGGSDRNYEQYF. The CDR3 DNA sequence: TGCAGCGTTGGGGGATCGGACAGAAACTACGAGCAGTACTTC. The chain links TRBV29-1 to TRBJ2-7; tentatively, D is TRBD1 (6 bases). The CDR3 totals 14 residues. Germline CDR1 SQVTM, CDR2 ANQGSEA. V was pared by 4 bases and J by 3 bases, with 16 bases between.

This clonotype was counted between two and nine times. The rearrangement joins TRBV4-3 to TRBJ2-3, with D perhaps TRBD2 (6 bases). Trimming stripped 3 bases from V and 3 bases from J, with 25 bases between. The CDR3 is made up of 19 amino acids. The germline V gene encodes CDR1 LGHNA and CDR2 YSLEER. This CDR3 reads CASSHQLGGRPGVTDTQYF. The CDR3 bases are TGCGCCAGCAGCCACCAGTTGGGGGGACGGCCGGGTGTGACAGATACGCAGTATTTT.

This clonotype has only a few counts. The rearrangement joins TRBV29-1 to TRBJ2-2; D uncertain. This CDR3 is built from 15 residues. V was clipped by 2 bases and J by 0 bases, with 10 bases between them. Germline CDR1 SQVTM, CDR2 ANQGSEA. The CDR3 nucleotides are TGCAGCGTTGAAAGCACCGCTCCGAACACCGGGGAGCTGTTTTTT. It encodes CSVESTAPNTGELFF.

Worth noting for this clonotype: Germline is not matched at one junction end, which may reflect a read error. V gene TRBV7-2 combines with J gene TRBJ2-3; D possibly matches TRBD1 or TRBD2 (5 bases each). The CDR3 totals 15 residues. Per the germline V gene, CDR1 is SGHTA and CDR2 is FQGNSA. The CDR3 region is CASYRQWGITDSQYF. CDR3 nucleotides: TGTGCCAGCTACAGGCAGTGGGGGATCACAGATTCGCAGTATTTT.